The 2 T cell receptor beta chains reported below all come from one sample, sequenced in a study of T cell changes during pregnancy in multiple sclerosis. Assay: immunoSEQ multiplex PCR; the TCRdb copy retains only in-frame clones and omits some. The sample includes more than 30,000 clones, 70% to 90% of them seen just once. Sequencing used CD4+ T cells from peripheral blood mononuclear cells, obtained before pregnancy. Receptors were obtained from a female donor with multiple sclerosis, enrolled in a pregnancy study.

The chain employs TRBV14 and TRBJ1-3; maybe TRBD1 (6 bases). V was pared by 3 bases and J by 12 bases, with 24 bases between. CDR3 length equals 16 residues. The germline CDR1 and CDR2 sequences are SGHDN and FVKESK. This CDR3 reads CASSHVGTLKSHFIYF. The CDR3 DNA reads TGTGCCAGCAGCCACGTTGGGACATTGAAGTCACACTTCATATATTTT.

CDR3 in DNA: TGTGCCAGCAGTCCTCTAGCGGGGAGAGAGACCCAGTACTTC. As protein: CASSPLAGRETQYF. V and J are TRBV28 and TRBJ2-5, with 9 bases matching TRBD2. The germline V gene encodes CDR1 MDHEN and CDR2 SYDVKM. J gave up 4 bases and V 5 bases, and 5 bases lay outside the gene matches. This CDR3 contains 14 residues.